This T cell receptor (beta chain) is from a study of T cells in Graves' hyperthyroidism and ophthalmopathy. Aged 18 to 65, the patients had hyperthyroidism that was newly diagnosed and had lasted under 2 months. PBMCs were derived from around 10 ml fresh peripheral blood. At least ten counts were recorded for this clonotype. Its antigen remains unknown. V shed 2 bases and J 2 bases; nucleotides not matched to a gene: 2. This CDR3 has 14 residues. Germline assignment: CDR1 KGHSH and CDR2 LQKENI. Study-wide findings and caveats: It was a median about 7.1 months before onset that the model predicted ophthalmopathy. Among clonotypes expanded in thyroid above 0.001, most were also found in blood.

Amplification of TCR beta CDR3 regions used RNA as the template. A set of HTBI primers served as the primers for a first-round RT-PCR of the TCR CDR3. MiXCR, applied by TCRdb to the multiplex PCR reads, yields one record per CDR3 protein. The table records approximately 220,000 distinct CDR3 sequences, around 19% of them present only once. Sequenced: blood. This chain connects TRBV18 to TRBJ1-2; 7 bases agree with TRBD1. The receptor's source is a middle-aged man with Graves' hyperthyroidism. CDR3 coding DNA: TGTGCCAGCTCACCAGGACAGGACAACTATGGCTACACCTTC. It specifies CASSPGQDNYGYTF.